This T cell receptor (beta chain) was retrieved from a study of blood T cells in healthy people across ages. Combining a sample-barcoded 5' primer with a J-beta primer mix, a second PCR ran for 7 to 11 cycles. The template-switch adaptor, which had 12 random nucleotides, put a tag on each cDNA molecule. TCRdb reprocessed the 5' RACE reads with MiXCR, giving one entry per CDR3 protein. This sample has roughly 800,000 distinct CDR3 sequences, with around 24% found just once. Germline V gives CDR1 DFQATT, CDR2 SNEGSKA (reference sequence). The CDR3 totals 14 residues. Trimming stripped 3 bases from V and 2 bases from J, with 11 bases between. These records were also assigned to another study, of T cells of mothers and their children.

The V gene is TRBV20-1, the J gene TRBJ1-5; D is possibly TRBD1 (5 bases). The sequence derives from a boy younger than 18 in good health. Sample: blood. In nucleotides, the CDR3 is TGCAGTGCTAGTCGCAGGGTGGGCAATCAGCCCCAGCATTTT. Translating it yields CSASRRVGNQPQHF.